This is a list of T cell receptor beta chains from one sample in a study of metastatic and nonmetastatic thyroid tumors. TCRdb called clones again from the PCR reads with MiXCR. Found here are 30,000 to 45,000 clones, under 30% of them singletons; the top ten hold roughly a tenth. The sequencing sample was made of blood. These receptors all come from a male donor with papillary thyroid cancer or a benign thyroid nodule (not recorded which). Some clones in this sample may be carry-over from other donors' samples. Both conserved end residues are part of each CDR3. A D gene is named only where the DNA matches it firmly. For some rows the clone size is stated as once, few or many, or as a class when expanded; others skip it.

cdr3_nt cdr3_aa j_call v_call clone_size d_call
TGTGCCATCAGTGAGGGGCAGGGTTTCCGTAATTCACCCCTCCACTTT CAISEGQGFRNSPLHF TRBJ1-6 TRBV10-3 . .
TGTGCCAGCAGCCAAGAGGGCCGAACCGGGGAGCTGTTTTTT CASSQEGRTGELFF TRBJ2-2 TRBV4-2 . .
TGTGCCAGCAGTGCTCGCCCCCGGGACAGCGGAAACACCATATATTTT CASSARPRDSGNTIYF TRBJ1-3 TRBV6-1 few TRBD1
TGTGCCAGCAGCCAAGGGGGAACAGGGTGGGGCTCTGGAAACACCATATATTTT CASSQGGTGWGSGNTIYF TRBJ1-3 TRBV4-2 . .
TGTGCCAGCAGCTTAGGACTATCGGGGCTTTACGAGCAGTACTTC CASSLGLSGLYEQYF TRBJ2-7 TRBV7-2 . .
TGCAGCAGGAGGGGGACAGGGGGTTCCGAGCAGTACTTC CSRRGTGGSEQYF TRBJ2-7 TRBV20-1 many TRBD1
TGCAGTGTCAGAGGTGCAGCTAACTATGGCTACACCTTC CSVRGAANYGYTF TRBJ1-2 TRBV20-1 . .
TGTGCCAGCAGTGCCGGGACTTACCAAGAGACCCAGTACTTC CASSAGTYQETQYF TRBJ2-5 TRBV6-1 few .
TGCGCCAGCAGTTATAGCTCCTACGAGCAGTACTTC CASSYSSYEQYF TRBJ2-7 TRBV10-1 . .
TGCAGTGCCTCCGTATTCCACGAGCAGTACTTC CSASVFHEQYF TRBJ2-7 TRBV20-1 . .
TGTGCCAGCAAAAACCCCAGGGGATCCTACAATGAGCAGTTCTTC CASKNPRGSYNEQFF TRBJ2-1 TRBV6-1 many .
TGTGCCAGCACCGAGGACAGAAACTATGGCTACACCTTC CASTEDRNYGYTF TRBJ1-2 TRBV28 few .
TGTGCCAGCAGCCCTCGGACTAGCGGGAGGTCTAGAGAGACCCAGTACTTC CASSPRTSGRSRETQYF TRBJ2-5 TRBV3-1 many TRBD2
TGTGCCAGCAGTTTAGACCGGGGGGCCTATAATTCACCCCTCCACTTT CASSLDRGAYNSPLHF TRBJ1-6 TRBV12-3/TRBV12-4 few .
TGCAGTGCTATCCGACTGAGCGCTGAAGCTTTCTTT CSAIRLSAEAFF TRBJ1-1 TRBV20-1 . .
TGCAGTGCTACTCCGGGACCCAGATCGGACGAGCAGTACTTC CSATPGPRSDEQYF TRBJ2-7 TRBV20-1 once .
TGTGCCAGCAGCCAATCGCCGGGACCGCCGGCCGGTGAGCAGTTCTTC CASSQSPGPPAGEQFF TRBJ2-1 TRBV16 . .
TGTGCCAGCAGCCCCACCGCCGCGACTAGGTATGACACTGTGCAGTACTTC CASSPTAATRYDTVQYF TRBJ2-7 TRBV11-1 once .
TGTGCCAGCTCATCAGGGACAGGTAGCACTGAAGCTTTCTTT CASSSGTGSTEAFF TRBJ1-1 TRBV18 many TRBD1
TGTGCCAGCAGCCCCGACAGACTCACTGGAAACACCATATATTTT CASSPDRLTGNTIYF TRBJ1-3 TRBV9 . .
TGTGCCACCCCCACGGGGGGGGGGGAGGGCCTCGCAGATACGCAGTATTTT CATPTGGGEGLADTQYF TRBJ2-3 TRBV7-2 many TRBD2
TGTGCCAGCAGTTTACGGCGGGACAGGGTTATTGGCTACACCTTC CASSLRRDRVIGYTF TRBJ1-2 TRBV12-3/TRBV12-4 . TRBD1
TGTGCCAGCAGCTTAGTCAGAGAACTAGGAGGATACTTC CASSLVRELGGYF TRBJ2-7 TRBV11-1 . .
TGTGCCAGTAGTGGTGGCAGAGAAGAGACCCAGTACTTC CASSGGREETQYF TRBJ2-5 TRBV19 many .
TGTGCCAGCAGTTACGTATCGGGAGGGAAAAACGAGCAGTACTTC CASSYVSGGKNEQYF TRBJ2-7 TRBV6-5 . TRBD2
TGTGCCACCAGTGATAGTTCTGAGACAGATACGCAGTATTTT CATSDSSETDTQYF TRBJ2-3 TRBV24-1 few .
TGCAGTGCTAGAGATCGGATCCTGGTAGCGGGAGCAGAGACCCAGTACTTC CSARDRILVAGAETQYF TRBJ2-5 TRBV20-1 once TRBD2
TGTGCCAGCAGTTTATTCAGGGGGCTATACAATGAGCAGTTCTTC CASSLFRGLYNEQFF TRBJ2-1 TRBV27 . TRBD1
TGTGCCAGCAGCTTACAGGGTTTCGAGCAGTACTTC CASSLQGFEQYF TRBJ2-7 TRBV7-9 medium-sized .
TGTGCCAGCACCATCCTGACAGGCGGCAATAATTCACCCCTCCACTTT CASTILTGGNNSPLHF TRBJ1-6 TRBV28 . .
TGCAGTGCTGTCCTCGACGGTATAGGGAAGCAGTACTTC CSAVLDGIGKQYF TRBJ2-7 TRBV20-1 many .
TGTGCCACCAGCAGGGGGACTAGCGGGAGCAATGAGCAGTTCTTC CATSRGTSGSNEQFF TRBJ2-1 TRBV15 medium-sized TRBD2
TGTGCCAGCAGCCAGGGACGGAGTTCACCCCTCCACTTT CASSQGRSSPLHF TRBJ1-6 TRBV7-9 . .
TGTGCCAGCAGTCCGGGACAGGAGCCCGCAGATACGCAGTATTTT CASSPGQEPADTQYF TRBJ2-3 TRBV6-4 many TRBD1
TGTGCCAGCAGTTACGGGGGGGTAGGCTACGAGCAGTACTTC CASSYGGVGYEQYF TRBJ2-7 TRBV6-6 . TRBD2
TGTGCCAGCAGTCCTGGGGGTACAGGGGTATATGGCTACACCTTC CASSPGGTGVYGYTF TRBJ1-2 TRBV12-3/TRBV12-4 medium-sized TRBD1
TGCAGTGCTAGGACTAGCGAGGGGCGGCAGTACTTC CSARTSEGRQYF TRBJ2-7 TRBV20-1 many TRBD2
TGCAGTGCTCGAACGGGAGCGGCGGACTACGAGCAGTACTTC CSARTGAADYEQYF TRBJ2-7 TRBV20-1 many .
TGTGCCAGCAGCCAAGGGTTGGGGGCGGAAGATACGCAGTATTTT CASSQGLGAEDTQYF TRBJ2-3 TRBV4-2 many .
TGTGCCAGCAGCCTCGGGACAGCGAACTATGGCTACACCTTC CASSLGTANYGYTF TRBJ1-2 TRBV5-1 . TRBD1